This T cell receptor beta chain derives from a study of monozygotic twins with cystic fibrosis. Looking at the study overall: Library input was around 3.2 micrograms of fragmented DNA, with approximately 14 PCR cycles. Study-level results: Clonality was generally low (median about 0.01), higher in the most severe patients. Monozygotic CF twin pairs shared significantly more nucleotide-identical clonotypes than unrelated CF individuals did. V usage most resembled the co-twin in 13 of 16 pairs.

The CDR3 length is 17 residues. CDR1 and CDR2 from the germline V gene are SEHNR and FQNEAQ (reference sequence). The V gene end was trimmed by 1 base and the J gene end by 6 bases; junction bases not matched to a gene: 12. Of note for this clone: No antigen is known for it.

Method: immunoSEQ multiplex PCR; TCRdb's copy keeps in-frame clones and lacks some. Of about 14,000 clones in the sample, approximately 98% are singletons; the top ten hold 0.41%. This sequence originates from a girl aged 2 to 9 with cystic fibrosis. The material sequenced was blood. This rearrangement joins TRBV7-9 to TRBJ2-1; 7 bases line up with TRBD2. CDR3 nucleotide sequence: TGTGCCAGCAGCTTAGGGCTAGCGGTCGCCCACTCCAATGAGCAGTTCTTC. It specifies CASSLGLAVAHSNEQFF.